The clone carrying this T cell receptor (beta chain) showed up just a few times. No antigen is known for it. RNA transcripts served as template for amplifying TCR beta CDR3 sequences. The first round was an RT-PCR with HTBI primers, and the second round was a multiplex PCR. TCRdb passed the multiplex PCR reads through MiXCR, listing each CDR3 protein once. The data contain hundreds of thousands of distinct CDR3 sequences, about 24% of them seen just once; the ten biggest clones take up roughly 6.9%. This specimen belongs to a study of Graves' ophthalmopathy and Graves' hyperthyroidism. The evidence that diagnosis relied on was clinical symptoms, serum thyroxine, TRAb, thyroid ultrasound and orbital computed tomography. V was shortened by 5 bases and J by 7 bases, with 14 bases between the two germline ends. This CDR3 has 14 residues. The germline V gene encodes CDR1 MNHEY and CDR2 SMNVEV (reference sequence).

Study-wide results and caveats: Blood samples also showed most expanded thyroid clonotypes exceeding 0.001 frequency. The model predicted ophthalmopathy progression with 70.59% sensitivity and less than 80% specificity.

The TCR sequence derives from a woman aged 18-29 years with stable Graves' hyperthyroidism. Some clones in this sample may be carry-over from other donors' samples. The sequenced sample consisted of peripheral blood. V usage is TRBV27 and J usage is TRBJ2-2; the D is unclear. For the CDR3, the DNA is TGTGCCAGCAGTCACTCCGACTCCCTCGGGGAGCTGTTTTTT. It yields the protein CASSHSDSLGELFF.